The 23 T cell receptor beta chains presented below share a single source sample, sequenced in a study of blood T cell repertoires in COVID-19. Only in-frame clones appear in the TCRdb table, and some are missing; sequencing was by immunoSEQ multiplex PCR. This table has fewer than 300,000 clones, roughly 84% appearing once. Sequenced input: peripheral blood. The receptors stem from a woman under 30 with acute or convalescent COVID-19.

This chain connects TRBV6-2 or TRBV6-3 to TRBJ1-5, with D unclear. CDR1 is MNHEY and CDR2 is SVGEGT in the germline V gene. The V and J ends lost 6 bases and 11 bases respectively, with 23 bases between them. This CDR3 region has 15 residues. CDR3 sequence reads: CASSIWRNSHFSQHF. CDR3 coding DNA: TGTGCCAGCAGCATTTGGAGGAACAGCCATTTCTCCCAGCATTTT.

This clone was observed once. In DNA form, the CDR3 reads TGTGCCAGCAGTTTTCCCGGACAGGGGGCCTACGAGCAGTACTTC. It encodes CASSFPGQGAYEQYF. The chain links TRBV28 to TRBJ2-7; 10 nucleotides align to TRBD1. The CDR3 consists of 15 residues. The V and J ends lost 3 bases and 2 bases, in that order; junction bases with no gene match: 4. Germline lookup yields CDR1 MDHEN and CDR2 SYDVKM.

V is TRBV6-2 or TRBV6-3 and J is TRBJ1-2; 9 bases are a match to TRBD1. Germline V gene sequence: CDR1 MNHEY, CDR2 SVGEGT. This CDR3 is 15 amino acids long. V shed 5 bases, J shed 7 bases, and the junction held 11 bases outside the gene matches. The CDR3 loop is CASSGPTGGAFGYTF. The CDR3 DNA follows: TGTGCCAGCAGTGGGCCTACAGGGGGCGCGTTTGGCTACACCTTC.

The chain couples TRBV28 to TRBJ2-5, with 7 nucleotides matching TRBD1. From germline, CDR1 is MDHEN and CDR2 SYDVKM. This CDR3 contains 11 residues. V was clipped by 10 bases and J by 3 bases; unmatched bases: 2. The CDR3 DNA is TGTGCCACAGGGACAGAAGAGACCCAGTACTTC. Protein product: CATGTEETQYF.

This chain links TRBV4-3 with TRBJ2-1; tentative D call: TRBD2 (6 bases). CDR3 length: 14 amino acids. V was clipped by 1 base and J by 4 bases, with 8 bases between them. Germline-derived CDR1 and CDR2 are LGHNA and YSLEER. The CDR3 here is CASSQGTTYNEQFF. In DNA, the CDR3 is TGCGCCAGCAGCCAAGGGACTACGTACAATGAGCAGTTCTTC.

Concerning this clone: Distinct nucleotide sequences in the sample also encode this CDR3. The V call is TRBV5-1, the J call TRBJ2-7; 10 bases agree with TRBD2. The CDR3 length is 14 residues. V dropped 1 base and J dropped 6; count of bases not matched to a gene: 4. Germline V gene sequence: CDR1 SGHRS, CDR2 YFSETQ. The CDR3 reads CASSLTAGGGEQYF. For the CDR3, the DNA is TGCGCCAGCAGCTTGACAGCGGGAGGGGGCGAGCAGTACTTC. Full variable domain (remainder filled in from reference TRBV5-1 and TRBJ2-7): KAGVTQTPRYLIKTRGQQVTLSCSPISGHRSVSWYQQTPGQGLQFLFEYFSETQRNKGNFPGRFSGRQFSNSRSEMNVSTLELGDSALYLCASSLTAGGGEQYFGPGTRLTVT.

Turning to this clone: An end of the junction differs from the germline gene, which may be a read error. The V gene is TRBV13, the J gene TRBJ2-1; no clear D gene. CDR3 length: 11 residues. Per germline, CDR1 PRHDT and CDR2 FYEKMQ (reference sequence). The CDR3 DNA sequence: TGTGCCAGCAGCGGAGTTTCTCCGGGTGTCTTC. As protein: CASSGVSPGVF.

The chain joins TRBV4-2 to TRBJ1-5; D call uncertain. This CDR3 has 14 amino acids. V lost 1 base and J lost 3, with 7 bases in between. Per the germline V gene, CDR1 is LGHNA and CDR2 is YNFKEQ. The CDR3 loop is CASSQGLINQPQHF. The CDR3 DNA sequence: TGTGCCAGCAGCCAAGGCCTAATCAATCAGCCCCAGCATTTT.

The gene calls are TRBV6-1 and TRBJ2-1, with 8 positions matching TRBD1. The CDR3 sequence is 15 residues long. After removal of 0 bases from V and 9 bases from J, the junction contained 7 bases not matched to a gene. Germline V gene sequence: CDR1 MNHNS, CDR2 SASEGT. Written as DNA, the CDR3 is TGTGCCAGCAGTGAAGCGACAGGGGACTTCGGTGAGCAGTTCTTC. Translation gives CASSEATGDFGEQFF.

The chain has TRBV27 and TRBJ2-1, with 8 nucleotides matching TRBD2. The CDR3 runs to 17 residues. Germline V CDR1 and CDR2: MNHEY, SMNVEV (reference sequence). With 7 bases clipped from V and 4 bases from J, the junction kept 15 bases outside the gene matches. CDR3 loop: CASKEFGGGQPYNEQFF. As DNA, the CDR3 is TGTGCCAGCAAGGAGTTCGGGGGGGGACAACCATACAATGAGCAGTTCTTC.

The chain couples TRBV25-1 to TRBJ1-1; TRBD1 matches at 10 bases. Germline-derived CDR1 and CDR2 are MGHDK and SYGVNS. The CDR3 loop spans 15 amino acids. Unmatched junction bases numbered 7, after V lost 5 bases and J lost 4 bases. The CDR3 spells CASSPWDRGGTEAFF. The CDR3 DNA is TGTGCCAGCAGTCCGTGGGACAGGGGAGGCACTGAAGCTTTCTTT.

CDR3 DNA sequence: TGCGCCAGCAGCCGAGACCAGGACAGGGCCTCCTACGAGCAGTACTTC. Translation gives CASSRDQDRASYEQYF. The chain employs TRBV4-3 and TRBJ2-7, with 8 bases aligning to TRBD1. The CDR3 runs to 16 residues. CDR1 is LGHNA and CDR2 is YSLEER in the germline V gene. V lost 4 bases and J lost 0; bases outside the gene matches: 8.

The gene calls are TRBV27 and TRBJ1-1; tentative D call: TRBD1 (5 bases). The CDR3 runs 15 residues. Trimming removed 1 base from V and 6 bases from J, with 15 bases in between. CDR1 and CDR2 (germline): MNHEY, SMNVEV (reference sequence). For the CDR3, the DNA is TGTGCCAGCAGTTTATATAGGAGCAGGGTACCTGAAGCTTTCTTT. Protein sequence: CASSLYRSRVPEAFF.

The rearrangement joins TRBV19 to TRBJ1-3; D is uncertain. The V and J ends lost 5 bases and 0 bases respectively, with 8 bases between them. This CDR3 has 14 amino acids. Germline CDR1 and CDR2: LNHDA and SQIVND (reference sequence). The CDR3 DNA reads TGTGCCAGTAGTGCAACAAACTCTGGAAACACCATATATTTT. It yields the protein CASSATNSGNTIYF.

This clone occurred once. This chain links TRBV6-1 with TRBJ2-3; no clear D. Trimming left V 2 bases short and J 3 bases short, with 15 bases between. This CDR3 has 16 residues. Per germline, CDR1 MNHNS and CDR2 SASEGT. The CDR3 is CASSELSSAPTDTQYF. CDR3 in DNA: TGTGCCAGCAGTGAATTGTCCAGTGCACCTACAGATACGCAGTATTTT.

The rearrangement links TRBV6-6 to TRBJ1-1; 7 nucleotides agree with TRBD1. With 5 bases clipped from V and 1 base from J, the junction kept 10 bases outside the gene matches. The CDR3 extends over 16 amino acids. Per germline, CDR1 MNHNY and CDR2 SVGAGI (reference sequence). The CDR3 DNA reads as TGTGCCAGCAGTGGCCCCCGGGACAGTTGGAACACTGAAGCTTTCTTT. It encodes CASSGPRDSWNTEAFF.

This sequence joins TRBV6-2 or TRBV6-3 and TRBJ1-5; 8 positions match TRBD1. V was pared by 6 bases and J by 6 bases, with 7 bases of the junction left unmatched. This CDR3 region has 14 residues. CDR1 and CDR2 (germline): MNHEY, SVGEGT. The CDR3 region is CASSSGQGPQPQHF. CDR3 in DNA: TGTGCCAGCAGCTCTGGACAGGGTCCTCAGCCCCAGCATTTT.

The rearrangement links TRBV30 to TRBJ2-1; 7 bases are shared with TRBD2. The CDR3 is 11 amino acids. V dropped 2 bases and J dropped 12; count of bases not matched to a gene: 4. CDR1 is GTSNPN and CDR2 is SVGIG in the germline V gene (reference sequence). The DNA of the CDR3 is TGTGCCTGGAGTCCCGGGAGGTGGCAGTTCTTC. Translation: CAWSPGRWQFF.

Only one count was recorded for this clone. V is TRBV5-6 and J is TRBJ1-6; TRBD1 agrees at 7 bases. V gave up 4 bases and J gave up 10 bases; unmatched junction bases: 8. In germline, CDR1 is SGHDT, CDR2 YYEEEE. This CDR3 contains 14 residues. CDR3 protein: CASSLGDSISPLHF. The CDR3 nucleotides read TGTGCCAGCAGCCTCGGGGACAGTATCTCACCCCTCCACTTT.

The genes are TRBV6-5 and TRBJ1-1, with 7 bases identical to TRBD1. The CDR3 is 15 amino acids. J was trimmed by 1 base and V by 5 bases; bases with no gene match: 7. The germline CDR1 and CDR2 sequences are MNHEY and SVGAGI. The CDR3 bases are TGTGCCAGCAGTCTGACAGGGAAGTGGAACACTGAAGCTTTCTTT. Protein sequence: CASSLTGKWNTEAFF.

The rearrangement links TRBV10-3 to TRBJ2-1; D is perhaps TRBD2 (6 bases). Trimming cost V 4 bases and J 5 bases, with 15 bases left between them. Germline CDR1 reads ENHRY; CDR2 reads SYGVKD. The CDR3 length is 15 residues. CDR3 sequence reads: CAISALTRTNNEQFF. The CDR3 nucleotides are TGTGCCATCAGTGCACTGACTAGGACCAACAATGAGCAGTTCTTC.

The rearrangement links TRBV7-2 to TRBJ1-3; D possibly corresponds to TRBD1 (5 bases). This CDR3 has 14 residues. Germline V gene data show CDR1 as SGHTA and CDR2 as FQGNSA. V was trimmed by 5 bases and J by 1 base, leaving 9 bases between them. This chain's CDR3 is CASSQTGSGNTIYF. The CDR3 bases are TGTGCCAGCAGCCAAACAGGATCTGGAAACACCATATATTTT.

As for this clone: Other DNA sequences from this sample encode an identical CDR3 as well. V gene TRBV12-3 or TRBV12-4 combines with J gene TRBJ2-7; D possibly corresponds to TRBD1 (5 bases). This CDR3 spans 13 amino acids. The V end was cut by 3 bases, the J end by 1 base, with 7 bases between. The CDR3 loop is CASSLGLSYEQYF. The CDR3, as DNA: TGTGCCAGCAGTTTGGGGCTTTCCTACGAGCAGTACTTC.